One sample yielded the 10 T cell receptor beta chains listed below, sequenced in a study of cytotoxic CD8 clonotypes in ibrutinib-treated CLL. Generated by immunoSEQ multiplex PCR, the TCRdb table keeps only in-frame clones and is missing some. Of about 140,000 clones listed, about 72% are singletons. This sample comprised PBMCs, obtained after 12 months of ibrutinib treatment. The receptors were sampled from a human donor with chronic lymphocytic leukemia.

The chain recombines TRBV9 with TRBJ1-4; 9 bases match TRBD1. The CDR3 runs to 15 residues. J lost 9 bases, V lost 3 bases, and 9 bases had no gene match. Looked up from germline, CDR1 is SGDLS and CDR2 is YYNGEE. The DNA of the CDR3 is TGTGCCAGCAGCGCCCCGACAGGGGGATTTAAAAAACTGTTTTTT. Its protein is CASSAPTGGFKKLFF.

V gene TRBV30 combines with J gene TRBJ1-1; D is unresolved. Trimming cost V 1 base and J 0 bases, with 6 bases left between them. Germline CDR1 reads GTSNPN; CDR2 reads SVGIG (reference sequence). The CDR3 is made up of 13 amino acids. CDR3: CAWSEGLNTEAFF. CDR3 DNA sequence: TGTGCCTGGAGTGAAGGGTTGAACACTGAAGCTTTCTTT.

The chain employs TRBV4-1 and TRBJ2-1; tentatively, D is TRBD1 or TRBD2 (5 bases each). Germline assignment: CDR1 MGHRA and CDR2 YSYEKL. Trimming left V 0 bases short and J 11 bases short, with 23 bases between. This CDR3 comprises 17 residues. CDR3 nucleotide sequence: TGCGCCAGCAGCCAAGAAGTGAGGGGTCGCAATACAATGAAGCAGTTCTTC. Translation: CASSQEVRGRNTMKQFF.

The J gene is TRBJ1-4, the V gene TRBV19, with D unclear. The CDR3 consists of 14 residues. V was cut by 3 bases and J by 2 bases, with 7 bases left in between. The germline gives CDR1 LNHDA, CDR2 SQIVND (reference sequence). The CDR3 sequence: CASSIPTTNEKLFF. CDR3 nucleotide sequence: TGTGCCAGTAGTATTCCCACGACTAATGAAAAACTGTTTTTT.

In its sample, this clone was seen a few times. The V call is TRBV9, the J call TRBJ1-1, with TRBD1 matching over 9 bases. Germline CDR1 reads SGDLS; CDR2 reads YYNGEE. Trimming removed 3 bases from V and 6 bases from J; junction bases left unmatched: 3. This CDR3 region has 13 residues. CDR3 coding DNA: TGTGCCAGCAGCGCACAGGGGGCCGCTGAAGCTTTCTTT. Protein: CASSAQGAAEAFF.

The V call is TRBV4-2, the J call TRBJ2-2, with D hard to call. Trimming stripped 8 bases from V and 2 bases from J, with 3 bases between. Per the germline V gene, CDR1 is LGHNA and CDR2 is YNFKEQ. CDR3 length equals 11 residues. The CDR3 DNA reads TGTGCCAGCGATAACACCGGGGAGCTGTTTTTT. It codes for CASDNTGELFF.

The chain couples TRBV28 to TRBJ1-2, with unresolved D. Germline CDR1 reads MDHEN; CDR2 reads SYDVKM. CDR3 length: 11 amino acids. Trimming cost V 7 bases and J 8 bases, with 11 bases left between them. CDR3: CASIGVIGYTF. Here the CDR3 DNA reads TGTGCCAGCATTGGGGTAATCGGCTACACCTTC.

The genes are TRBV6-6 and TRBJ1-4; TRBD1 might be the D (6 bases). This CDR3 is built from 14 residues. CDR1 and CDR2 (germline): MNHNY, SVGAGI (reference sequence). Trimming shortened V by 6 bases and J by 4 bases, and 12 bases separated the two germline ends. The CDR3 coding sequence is TGTGCCAGCAGACTAGGACAGATTAATGAAAAACTGTTTTTT. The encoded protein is CASRLGQINEKLFF.

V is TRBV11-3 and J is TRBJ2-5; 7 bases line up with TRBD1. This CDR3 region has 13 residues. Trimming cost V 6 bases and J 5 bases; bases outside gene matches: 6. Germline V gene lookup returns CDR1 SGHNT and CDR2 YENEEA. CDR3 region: CASRPTGVETQYF. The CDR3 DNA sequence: TGTGCCAGCAGACCAACAGGGGTGGAGACCCAGTACTTC.

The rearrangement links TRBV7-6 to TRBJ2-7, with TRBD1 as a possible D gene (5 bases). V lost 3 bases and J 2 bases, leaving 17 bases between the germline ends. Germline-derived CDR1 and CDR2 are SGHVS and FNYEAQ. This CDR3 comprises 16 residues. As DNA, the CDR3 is TGTGCCAGCAGCTTGTCCCGTGGGGCCACCCCCTACGAGCAGTACTTC. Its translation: CASSLSRGATPYEQYF.